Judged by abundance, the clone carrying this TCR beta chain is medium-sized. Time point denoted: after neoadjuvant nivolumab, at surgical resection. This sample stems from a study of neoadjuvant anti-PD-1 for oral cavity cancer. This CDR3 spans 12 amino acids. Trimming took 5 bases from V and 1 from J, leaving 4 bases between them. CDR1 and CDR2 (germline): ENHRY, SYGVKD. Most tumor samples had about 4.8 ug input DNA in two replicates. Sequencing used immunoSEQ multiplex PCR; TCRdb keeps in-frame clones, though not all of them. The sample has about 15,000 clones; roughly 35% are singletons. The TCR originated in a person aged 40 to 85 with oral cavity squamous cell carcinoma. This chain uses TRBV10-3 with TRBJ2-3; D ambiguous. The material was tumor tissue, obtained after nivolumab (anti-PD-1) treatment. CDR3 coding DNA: TGTGCCATCAGTTGGGGCACAGATACGCAGTATTTT. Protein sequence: CAISWGTDTQYF.